The present TCR beta chain was sequenced within a study of CD8+ T cells in alopecia areata. Across the whole study: Treated patients were dosed with oral tofacitinib, taking 5 to 10 mg twice daily. Severity was scored as percentage of affected scalp area in treated patients. Study-wide results and caveats: Persistence during tofacitinib was seen for many expanded lesional clones in scalp and blood.

cDNA prepared by RNA extraction and subsequent reverse transcription served as the template for sequencing. Clones were read by immunoSEQ multiplex PCR, and TCRdb kept only the in-frame ones, dropping some. The sample carries some 240,000 clones, under 60% recorded once. Note on this clone: Its antigen is not identified.

The trim removed 4 bases at V and 11 bases at J, leaving 9 bases unmatched. Germline V gene lookup returns CDR1 SGHDN and CDR2 FVKESK. The CDR3 sequence is 13 residues long. Treatment given: oral pan-JAK inhibitor, 5-10 mg twice daily. Lesional scalp punch biopsies and peripheral blood were collected from alopecia areata patients. This specimen consisted of CD4+ T cells sorted from blood, obtained at week 4, from a patient treated with tofacitinib. The rearrangement joins TRBV14 to TRBJ1-1; 8 nucleotides agree with TRBD1. The TCR was taken from a human donor with alopecia areata. The CDR3 sequence is CASSRWPGQVAFF. DNA of the CDR3: TGTGCCAGCAGCCGGTGGCCGGGACAGGTTGCTTTCTTT. The complete variable domain, with remaining parts taken from reference TRBV14 and TRBJ1-1, reads EAGVTQFPSHSVIEKGQTVTLRCDPISGHDNLYWYRRVMGKEIKFLLHFVKESKQDESGMPNNRFLAERTGGTYSTLKVQPAELEDSGVYFCASSRWPGQVAFFGQGTRLTVV.